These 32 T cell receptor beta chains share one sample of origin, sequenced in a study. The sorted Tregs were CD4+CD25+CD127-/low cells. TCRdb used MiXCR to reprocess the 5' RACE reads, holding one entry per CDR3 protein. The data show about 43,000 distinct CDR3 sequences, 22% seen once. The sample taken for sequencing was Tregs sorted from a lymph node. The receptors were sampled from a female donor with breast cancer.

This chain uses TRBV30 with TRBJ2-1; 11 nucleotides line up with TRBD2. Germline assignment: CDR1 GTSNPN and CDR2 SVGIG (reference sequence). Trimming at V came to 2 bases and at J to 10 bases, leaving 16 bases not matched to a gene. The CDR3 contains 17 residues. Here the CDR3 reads CAWSSRTSGSLGAEQFF. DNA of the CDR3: TGTGCCTGGAGTTCCCGGACTAGCGGGTCCCTCGGGGCAGAGCAGTTCTTC.

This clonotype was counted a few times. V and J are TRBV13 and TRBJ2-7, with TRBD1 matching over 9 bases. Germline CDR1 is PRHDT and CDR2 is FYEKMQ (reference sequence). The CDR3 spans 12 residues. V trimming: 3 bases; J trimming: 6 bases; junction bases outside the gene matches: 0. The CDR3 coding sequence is TGTGCCAGCAGCTTGGACAGGGGCGAGCAGTACTTC. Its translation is CASSLDRGEQYF.

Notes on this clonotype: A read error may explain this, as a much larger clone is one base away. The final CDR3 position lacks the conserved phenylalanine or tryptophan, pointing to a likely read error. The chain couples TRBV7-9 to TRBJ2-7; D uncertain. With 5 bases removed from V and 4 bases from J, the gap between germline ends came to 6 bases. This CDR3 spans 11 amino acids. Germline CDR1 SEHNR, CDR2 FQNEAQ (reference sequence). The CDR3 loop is CASSREYEQYL. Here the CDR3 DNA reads TGTGCCAGCAGCCGAGAATACGAGCAGTACCTC.

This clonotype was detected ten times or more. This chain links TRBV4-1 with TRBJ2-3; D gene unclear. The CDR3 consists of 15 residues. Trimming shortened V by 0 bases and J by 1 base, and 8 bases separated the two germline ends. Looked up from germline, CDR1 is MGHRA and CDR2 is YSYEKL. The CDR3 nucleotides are TGCGCCAGCAGCCAAGAGGGCTACCGCACAGATACGCAGTATTTT. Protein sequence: CASSQEGYRTDTQYF.

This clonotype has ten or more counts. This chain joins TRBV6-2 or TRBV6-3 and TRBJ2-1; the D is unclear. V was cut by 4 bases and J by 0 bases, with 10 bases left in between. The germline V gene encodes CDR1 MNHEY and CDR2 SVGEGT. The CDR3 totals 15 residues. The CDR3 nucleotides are TGTGCCAGCAGTTCCATGCGACTCTCCTACAATGAGCAGTTCTTC. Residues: CASSSMRLSYNEQFF.

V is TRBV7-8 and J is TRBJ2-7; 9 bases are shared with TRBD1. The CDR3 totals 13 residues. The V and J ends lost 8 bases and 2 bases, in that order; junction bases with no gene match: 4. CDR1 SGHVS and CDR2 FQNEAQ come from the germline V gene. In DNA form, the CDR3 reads TGTGCCAGCGGACAGGGGTGGACCTACGAGCAGTACTTC. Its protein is CASGQGWTYEQYF.

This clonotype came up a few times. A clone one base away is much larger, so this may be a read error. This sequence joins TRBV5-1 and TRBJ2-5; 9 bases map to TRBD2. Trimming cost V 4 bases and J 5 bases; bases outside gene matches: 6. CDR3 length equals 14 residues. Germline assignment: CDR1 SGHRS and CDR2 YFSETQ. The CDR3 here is CASSLSGGRETQYF. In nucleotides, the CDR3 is TGCGCCAGCAGCCTTAGCGGGGGTAGGGAGACCCAGTACTTC. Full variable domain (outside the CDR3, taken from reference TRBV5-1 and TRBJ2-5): KAGVTQTPRYLIKTRGQQVTLSCSPISGHRSVSWYQQTPGQGLQFLFEYFSETQRNKGNFPGRFSGRQFSNSRSEMNVSTLELGDSALYLCASSLSGGRETQYFGPGTRLLVL.

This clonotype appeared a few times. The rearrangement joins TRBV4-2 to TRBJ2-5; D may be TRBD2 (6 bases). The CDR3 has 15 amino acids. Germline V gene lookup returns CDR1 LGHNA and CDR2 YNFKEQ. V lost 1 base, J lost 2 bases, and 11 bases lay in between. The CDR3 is CASSQGRREQETQYF. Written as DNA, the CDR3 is TGTGCCAGCAGCCAAGGAAGGAGGGAACAAGAGACCCAGTACTTC.

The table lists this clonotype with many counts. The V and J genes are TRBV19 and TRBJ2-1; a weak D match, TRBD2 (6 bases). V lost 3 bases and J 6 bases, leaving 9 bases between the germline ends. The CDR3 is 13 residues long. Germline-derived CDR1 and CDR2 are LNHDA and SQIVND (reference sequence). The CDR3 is CASSMQRANEQFF. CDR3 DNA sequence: TGTGCCAGTAGTATGCAGCGGGCCAATGAGCAGTTCTTC.

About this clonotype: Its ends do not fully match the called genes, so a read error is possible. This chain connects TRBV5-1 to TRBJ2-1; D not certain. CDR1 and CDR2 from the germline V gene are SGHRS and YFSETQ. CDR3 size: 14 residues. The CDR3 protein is CASSFLTLTNAQFF. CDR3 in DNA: TGCGCCAGCAGCTTCTTGACTCTAACTAATGCGCAGTTCTTC.

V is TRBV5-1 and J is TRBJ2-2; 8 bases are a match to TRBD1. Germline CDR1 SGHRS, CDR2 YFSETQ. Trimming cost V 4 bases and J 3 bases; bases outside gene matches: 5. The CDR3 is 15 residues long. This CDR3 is CASSRGQEDTGELFF. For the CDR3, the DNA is TGCGCCAGCAGCAGGGGACAGGAAGACACCGGGGAGCTGTTTTTT.

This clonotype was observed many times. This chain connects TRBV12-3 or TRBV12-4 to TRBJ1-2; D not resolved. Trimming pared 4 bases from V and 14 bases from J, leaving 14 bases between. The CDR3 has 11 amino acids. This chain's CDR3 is CASSYEGPGTF. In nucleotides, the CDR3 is TGTGCCAGCAGTTATGAGGGTCCGGGGACCTTC.

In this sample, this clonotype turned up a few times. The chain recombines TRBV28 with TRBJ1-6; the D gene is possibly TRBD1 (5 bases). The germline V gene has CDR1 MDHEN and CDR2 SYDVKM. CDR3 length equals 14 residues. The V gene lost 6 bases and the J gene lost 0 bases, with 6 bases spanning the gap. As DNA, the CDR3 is TGTGCCAGCAGGGGGGGCTCCTATAATTCACCCCTCCACTTT. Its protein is CASRGGSYNSPLHF.

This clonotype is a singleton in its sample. CDR3: CAWNRLAGGIEQYF. Written as DNA, the CDR3 is TGTGCCTGGAACCGACTAGCGGGAGGCATCGAGCAGTACTTC. The rearrangement links TRBV30 to TRBJ2-7, with 13 bases fitting TRBD2. The CDR3 spans 14 residues. Germline loops: CDR1 GTSNPN, CDR2 SVGIG (reference sequence). V shed 4 bases, J shed 6 bases, and the junction held 6 bases outside the gene matches.

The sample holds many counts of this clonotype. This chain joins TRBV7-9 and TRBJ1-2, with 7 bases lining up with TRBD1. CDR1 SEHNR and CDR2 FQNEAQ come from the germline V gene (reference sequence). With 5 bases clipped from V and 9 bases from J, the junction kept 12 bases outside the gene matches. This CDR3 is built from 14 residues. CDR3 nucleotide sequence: TGTGCCAGCAGCCAAGACAGGGAGGCATTGCGCTACACCTTC. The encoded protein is CASSQDREALRYTF.

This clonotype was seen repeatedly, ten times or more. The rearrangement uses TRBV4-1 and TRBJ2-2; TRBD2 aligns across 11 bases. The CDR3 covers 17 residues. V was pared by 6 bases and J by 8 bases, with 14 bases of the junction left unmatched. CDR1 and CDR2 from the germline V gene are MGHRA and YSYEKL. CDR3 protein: CASRPGTSGTYLGELFF. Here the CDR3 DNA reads TGCGCCAGCAGGCCCGGGACTAGCGGAACCTATTTGGGGGAGCTGTTTTTT.

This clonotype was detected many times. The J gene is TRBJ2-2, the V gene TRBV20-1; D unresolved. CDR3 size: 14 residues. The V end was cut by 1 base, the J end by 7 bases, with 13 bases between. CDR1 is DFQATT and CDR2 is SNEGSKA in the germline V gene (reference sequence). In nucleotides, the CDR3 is TGCAGTGCTAGAGTGGCGGCTGGGATCGGGGAGCTGTTTTTT. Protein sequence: CSARVAAGIGELFF.

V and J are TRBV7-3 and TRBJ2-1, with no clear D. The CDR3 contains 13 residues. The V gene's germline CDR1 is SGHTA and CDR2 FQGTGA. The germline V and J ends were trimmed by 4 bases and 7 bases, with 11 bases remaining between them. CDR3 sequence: CASSSDLGNEQFF. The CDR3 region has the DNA TGTGCCAGCAGCTCCGACCTCGGGAATGAGCAGTTCTTC.

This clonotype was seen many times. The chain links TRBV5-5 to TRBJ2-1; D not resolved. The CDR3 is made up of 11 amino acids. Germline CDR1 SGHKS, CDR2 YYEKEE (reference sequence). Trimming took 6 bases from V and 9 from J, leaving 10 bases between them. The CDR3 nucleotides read TGTGCCAGCACCTTCCTCAGTGAGCAGTTCTTC. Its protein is CASTFLSEQFF.

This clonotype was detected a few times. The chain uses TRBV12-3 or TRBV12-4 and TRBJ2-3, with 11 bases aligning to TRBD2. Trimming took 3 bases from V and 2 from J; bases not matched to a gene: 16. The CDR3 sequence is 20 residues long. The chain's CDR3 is CASSFNLGGLADHTTDTQYF. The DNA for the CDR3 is TGTGCCAGCAGTTTCAATTTAGGGGGACTAGCGGACCACACCACAGATACGCAGTATTTT.

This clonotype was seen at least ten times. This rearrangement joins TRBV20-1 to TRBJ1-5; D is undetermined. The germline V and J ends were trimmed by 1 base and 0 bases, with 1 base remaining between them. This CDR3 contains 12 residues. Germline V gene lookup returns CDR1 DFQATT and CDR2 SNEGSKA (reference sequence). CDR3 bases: TGCAGTGCTAGAGGTAGCAATCAGCCCCAGCATTTT. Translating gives CSARGSNQPQHF.

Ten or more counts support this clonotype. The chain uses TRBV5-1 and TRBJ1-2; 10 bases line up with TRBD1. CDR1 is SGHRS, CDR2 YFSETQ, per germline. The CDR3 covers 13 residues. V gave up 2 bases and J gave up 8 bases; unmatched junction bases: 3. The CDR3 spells CASSLGQGEGYTF. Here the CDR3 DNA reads TGCGCCAGCAGCTTAGGACAGGGGGAAGGCTACACCTTC.

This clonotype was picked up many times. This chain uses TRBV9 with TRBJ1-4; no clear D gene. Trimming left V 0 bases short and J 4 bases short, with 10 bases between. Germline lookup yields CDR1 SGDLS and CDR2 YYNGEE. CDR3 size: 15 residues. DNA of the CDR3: TGTGCCAGCAGCGTAGGGACGGCCCATAATGAAAAACTGTTTTTT. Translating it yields CASSVGTAHNEKLFF.

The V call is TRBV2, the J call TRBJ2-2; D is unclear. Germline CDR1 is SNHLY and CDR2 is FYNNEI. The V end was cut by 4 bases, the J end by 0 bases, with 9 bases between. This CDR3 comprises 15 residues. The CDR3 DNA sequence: TGTGCCAGCAGTGCTTGGCTGCCGAACACCGGGGAGCTGTTTTTT. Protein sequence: CASSAWLPNTGELFF.

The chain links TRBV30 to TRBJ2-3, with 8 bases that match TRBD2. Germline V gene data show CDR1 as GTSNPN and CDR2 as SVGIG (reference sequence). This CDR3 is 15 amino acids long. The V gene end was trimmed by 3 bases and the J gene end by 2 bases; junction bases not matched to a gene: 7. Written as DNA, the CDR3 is TGTGCCTGGAGCAGCGGGAGAAGGGTCACAGATACGCAGTATTTT. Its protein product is CAWSSGRRVTDTQYF.

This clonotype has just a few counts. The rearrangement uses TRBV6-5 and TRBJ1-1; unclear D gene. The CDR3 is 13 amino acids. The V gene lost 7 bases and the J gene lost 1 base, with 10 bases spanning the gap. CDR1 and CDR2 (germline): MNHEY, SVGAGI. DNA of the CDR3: TGTGCCAGCAAATTCGAGGGGAACACTGAAGCTTTCTTT. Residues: CASKFEGNTEAFF.

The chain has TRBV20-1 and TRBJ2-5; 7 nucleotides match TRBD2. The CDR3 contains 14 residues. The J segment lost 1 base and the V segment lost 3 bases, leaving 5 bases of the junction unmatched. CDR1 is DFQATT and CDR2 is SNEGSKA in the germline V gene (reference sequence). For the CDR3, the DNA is TGCAGTGCTAGCCCGGGGGGAACCCAAGAGACCCAGTACTTC. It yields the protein CSASPGGTQETQYF.

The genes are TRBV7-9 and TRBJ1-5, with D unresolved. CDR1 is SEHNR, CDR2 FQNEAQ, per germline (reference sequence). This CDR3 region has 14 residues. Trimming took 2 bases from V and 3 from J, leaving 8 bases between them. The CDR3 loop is CASSLTGVNQPQHF. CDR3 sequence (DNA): TGTGCCAGCAGCTTAACTGGGGTCAATCAGCCCCAGCATTTT. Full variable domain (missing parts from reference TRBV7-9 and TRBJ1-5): DTGVSQNPRHKITKRGQNVTFRCDPISEHNRLYWYRQTLGQGPEFLTYFQNEAQLEKSRLLSDRFSAERPKGSFSTLEIQRTEQGDSAMYLCASSLTGVNQPQHFGDGTRLSIL.

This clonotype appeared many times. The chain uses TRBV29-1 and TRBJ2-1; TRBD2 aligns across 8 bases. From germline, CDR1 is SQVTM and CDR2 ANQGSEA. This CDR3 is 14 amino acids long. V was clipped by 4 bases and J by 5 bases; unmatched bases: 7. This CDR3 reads CSVATSAYDNEQFF. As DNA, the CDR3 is TGCAGCGTTGCGACTAGCGCTTACGACAATGAGCAGTTCTTC.

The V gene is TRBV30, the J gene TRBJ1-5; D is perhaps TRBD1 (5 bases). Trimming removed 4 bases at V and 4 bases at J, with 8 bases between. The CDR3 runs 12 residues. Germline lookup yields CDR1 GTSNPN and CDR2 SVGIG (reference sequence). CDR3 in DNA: TGTGCCTGGACGGAGGGGAATCAGCCCCAGCATTTT. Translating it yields CAWTEGNQPQHF.

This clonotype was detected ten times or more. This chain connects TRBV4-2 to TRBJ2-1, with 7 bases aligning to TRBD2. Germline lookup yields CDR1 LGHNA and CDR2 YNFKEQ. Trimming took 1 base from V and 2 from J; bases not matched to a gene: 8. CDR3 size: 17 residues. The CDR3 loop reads CASSQVSAGFTYNEQFF. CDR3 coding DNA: TGTGCCAGCAGCCAAGTATCAGCGGGATTTACCTACAATGAGCAGTTCTTC.

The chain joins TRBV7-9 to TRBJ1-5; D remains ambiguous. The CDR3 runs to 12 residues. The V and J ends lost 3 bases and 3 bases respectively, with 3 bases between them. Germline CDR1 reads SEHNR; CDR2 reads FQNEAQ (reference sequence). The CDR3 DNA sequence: TGTGCCAGCAGCTTTGACAATCAGCCCCAGCATTTT. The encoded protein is CASSFDNQPQHF. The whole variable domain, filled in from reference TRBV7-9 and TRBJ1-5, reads DTGVSQNPRHKITKRGQNVTFRCDPISEHNRLYWYRQTLGQGPEFLTYFQNEAQLEKSRLLSDRFSAERPKGSFSTLEIQRTEQGDSAMYLCASSFDNQPQHFGDGTRLSIL.